This paragraph reports one T cell receptor beta chain. Its antigen is still unknown. This sample was taken from a study of OX40 agonist ivuxolimab in advanced cancers. In the study overall: Therapy given before enrollment (anti-PD-1, anti-PD-L1 or anti-CTLA-4) was allowed, and 40% had some. Regarding the study as a whole: Both blood CD4+ and CD8+ T cells showed clonal growth by week 6 at 0.1 to 3.0 mg/kg.

Produced via immunoSEQ multiplex PCR; TCRdb's table is partial and in-frame only. The table records about 85,000 clones, about 80% of them present only once. A history of autoimmune disease or systemic immunosuppression excluded patients. Baseline was the first blood sampling point, followed by cycle 4 day 1 and cycle 7 day 1. The clonotype comes from an adult with an advanced solid tumor such as melanoma, head and neck, liver or kidney cancer. This specimen consisted of CD4+ or CD8+ T cells sorted from blood, obtained in a trial of the OX40 agonist ivuxolimab.

The CDR3 region is CASSLQGTGAYEQYF. Here the CDR3 DNA reads TGTGCCAGCTCACTGCAGGGGACAGGAGCCTACGAGCAGTACTTC. The J gene is TRBJ2-7, the V gene TRBV18; 8 nucleotides agree with TRBD1. Trimming removed 4 bases from V and 2 bases from J; junction bases left unmatched: 7. Germline V gene sequence: CDR1 KGHSH, CDR2 LQKENI. The CDR3 contains 15 residues.